The clone carrying this T cell receptor (beta chain) came up many times. The antigen remains undetermined. TCRdb independently ran MiXCR on the reads; one entry per CDR3 protein. The sample shows about 920,000 distinct CDR3 sequences, around a third of them seen only once. The junction had 9 bases not matched to a gene; V was cut back by 5 bases and J by 3 bases. Germline CDR1 is SGHAT and CDR2 is FQDESV (reference sequence). This CDR3 region has 16 residues. The data were taken from a study of T cell repertoires in cytomegalovirus infection. Study-level information: Public TCR beta signatures were indicative of both CMV infection and a matching HLA type.

The receptor's source is a human donor in good health (CMV status not recorded). Some clones in this sample may be carry-over from other donors' samples. The chain employs TRBV11-1 and TRBJ2-5, with 10 positions matching TRBD1. Sequenced material: cultured CD8+ T cells from PBMCs, taken from culture after CMV antigen stimulation. This CDR3 reads CASSATGGAGEETQYF. CDR3 DNA sequence: TGTGCCAGCAGCGCGACAGGGGGCGCCGGGGAAGAGACCCAGTACTTC.